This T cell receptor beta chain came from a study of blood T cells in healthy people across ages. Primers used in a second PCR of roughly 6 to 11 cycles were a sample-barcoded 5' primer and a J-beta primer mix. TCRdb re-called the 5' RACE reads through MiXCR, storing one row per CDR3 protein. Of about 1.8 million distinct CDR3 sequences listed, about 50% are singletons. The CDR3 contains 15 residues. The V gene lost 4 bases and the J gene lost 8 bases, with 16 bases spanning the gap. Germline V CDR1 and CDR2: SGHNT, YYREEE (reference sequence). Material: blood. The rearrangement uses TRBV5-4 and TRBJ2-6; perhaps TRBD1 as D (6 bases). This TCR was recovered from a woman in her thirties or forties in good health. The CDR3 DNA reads TGTGCCAGCAGCGTGCCCACAGGGAATACCAACGTCCTGACTTTC. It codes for CASSVPTGNTNVLTF.